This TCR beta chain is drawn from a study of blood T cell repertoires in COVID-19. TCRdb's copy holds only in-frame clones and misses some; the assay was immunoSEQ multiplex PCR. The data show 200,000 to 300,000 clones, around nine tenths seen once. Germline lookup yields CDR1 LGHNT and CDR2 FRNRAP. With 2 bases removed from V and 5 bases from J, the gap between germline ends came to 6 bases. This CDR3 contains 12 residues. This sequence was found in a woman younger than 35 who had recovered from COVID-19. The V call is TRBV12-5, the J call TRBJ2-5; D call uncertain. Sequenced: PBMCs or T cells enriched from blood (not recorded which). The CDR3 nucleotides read TGTGCTAGTGGTTTGTTCGGGGAGACCCAGTACTTC. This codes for CASGLFGETQYF.